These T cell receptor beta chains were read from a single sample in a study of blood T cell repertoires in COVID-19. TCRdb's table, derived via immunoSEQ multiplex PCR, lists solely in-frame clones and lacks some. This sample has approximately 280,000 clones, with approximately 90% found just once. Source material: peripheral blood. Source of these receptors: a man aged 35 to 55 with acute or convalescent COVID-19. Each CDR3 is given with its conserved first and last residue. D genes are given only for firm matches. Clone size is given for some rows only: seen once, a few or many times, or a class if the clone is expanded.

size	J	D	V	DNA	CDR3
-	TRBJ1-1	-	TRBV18	TGTGCCAGCTCACAACTCTCTAACACTGAAGCTTTCTTT	CASSQLSNTEAFF
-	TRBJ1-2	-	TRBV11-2	TGTGCCAGCACTCTAACCCTATTTAACTATGGCTACACCTTC	CASTLTLFNYGYTF
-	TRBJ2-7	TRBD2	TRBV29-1	TGCAGCGTTGTAGACTGGACTAGCGGGGTGCCTACCTACGAGCAGTACTTC	CSVVDWTSGVPTYEQYF
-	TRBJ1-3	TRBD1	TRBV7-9	TGTGCCAGCAGCACTGGACAGGGGACAGGAAACACCATATATTTT	CASSTGQGTGNTIYF
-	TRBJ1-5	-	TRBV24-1	TGTGCCACCAGTGATCCCCGTAACAATCAGCCCCAGCATTTT	CATSDPRNNQPQHF
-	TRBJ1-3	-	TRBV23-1	TGCGCCAGCAGTCAATCGAGGGTTAAGGATACTGGAAACACCATATATTTT	CASSQSRVKDTGNTIYF
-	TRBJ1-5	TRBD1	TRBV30	TGTGCCTGGAGTGTCGGGAGGACAGGGACTAATCAGCCCCAGCATTTT	CAWSVGRTGTNQPQHF
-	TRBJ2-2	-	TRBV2	TGTGCCAGCAGTCGGGATATGGGGGAGCTGTTTTTT	CASSRDMGELFF
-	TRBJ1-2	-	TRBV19	TGTGCCAGTAGTCCTAGGGGGAACTATGGCTACACCTTC	CASSPRGNYGYTF
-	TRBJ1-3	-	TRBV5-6	TGTGCCAGCAGCACCTCGGGCTCTGGAAACACCATATATTTT	CASSTSGSGNTIYF
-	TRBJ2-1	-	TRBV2	TGTGCCAGCAGTGAAGGGAGGACCCATCGGGTCTTC	CASSEGRTHRVF
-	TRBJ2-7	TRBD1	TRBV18	TGTGCCAGCACGGGACAGGGGGAGTACGAGCAGTACTTC	CASTGQGEYEQYF
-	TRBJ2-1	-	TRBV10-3	TGTGCCATCAGTGAAATACTACAGGGAGAGCAGTTCTTC	CAISEILQGEQFF
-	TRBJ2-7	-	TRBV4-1	TGCGCCAGCAGGGGGGGTGAACAGGCCTCCTACGAGCAGTACTTC	CASRGGEQASYEQYF
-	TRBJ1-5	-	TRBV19	TGTGCCAGTAGCGTGTATGTTGGCGGAAGACAGCCCCAGCATTTT	CASSVYVGGRQPQHF
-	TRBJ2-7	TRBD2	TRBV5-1	TGCGCCAGCACCTTACGGGGGGGCTACGAGCAGTACTTC	CASTLRGGYEQYF
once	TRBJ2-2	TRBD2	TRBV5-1	TGCGCCAGCAGCCCGTTACTAGCGGGGAACACCGGGGAGCTGTTTTTT	CASSPLLAGNTGELFF
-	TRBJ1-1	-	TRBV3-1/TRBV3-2	TGTGCCAGCAGCCAAGAGGCGGGTGAAGCTTTCTTT	CASSQEAGEAFF
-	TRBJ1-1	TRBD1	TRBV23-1	TGCGCCAGCAGTCAATACCGGGACAGCCGCATGAACACTGAAGCTTTCTTT	CASSQYRDSRMNTEAFF
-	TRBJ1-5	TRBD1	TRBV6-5	TGTGCCAGCAGTCCTGAGCGGACAGGCGCTCAGCCCCAGCATTTT	CASSPERTGAQPQHF
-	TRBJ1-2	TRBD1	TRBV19	TGTGCCAGTAGTATAGATCAAGACAGGGTGAATGGCTACACCTTC	CASSIDQDRVNGYTF
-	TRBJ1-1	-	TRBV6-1	TGTGCCAGCAGTGAAGGGGGGTACAGGGTGGCTTTCTTT	CASSEGGYRVAFF
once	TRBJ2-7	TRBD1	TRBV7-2	TGTGCCAGCCAAACCCGGACAGGGGCGGGCGAGCAGTACTTC	CASQTRTGAGEQYF
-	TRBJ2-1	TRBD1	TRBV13	TGTGCCAGCAGCACTCAGACAGGGGGCAATGAGCAGTTCTTC	CASSTQTGGNEQFF
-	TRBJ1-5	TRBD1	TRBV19	TGTGCCAGTAGTATGACCAGGGGGGCTTTTCGGGATCAGCCCCAGCATTTT	CASSMTRGAFRDQPQHF
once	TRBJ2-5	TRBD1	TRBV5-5	TGTGCCAGCAGCTTACAGGGGGCAAGAGAGACCCAGTACTTC	CASSLQGARETQYF
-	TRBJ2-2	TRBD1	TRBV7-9	TGTGCCAGCAGCCCTCACAGGGGCGACACCGGGGAGCTGTTTTTT	CASSPHRGDTGELFF
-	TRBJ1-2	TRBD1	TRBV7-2	TGTGCCAGCAGCACCGACAGGGTGGTACGCTCTTATGGCTACACCTTC	CASSTDRVVRSYGYTF
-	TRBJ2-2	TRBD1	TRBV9	TGTGCCAGCCAGGACAGGCTGAACACCGGGGAGCTGTTTTTT	CASQDRLNTGELFF
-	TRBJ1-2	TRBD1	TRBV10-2	TGCGCCAGCAGTGAGTCATTAAGAGGGGGCGGCTACACCTTC	CASSESLRGGGYTF
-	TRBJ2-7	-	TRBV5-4	TGTGCCAGCAGCTTGGCCCCGATTAGCTCCTACGAGCAGTACTTC	CASSLAPISSYEQYF
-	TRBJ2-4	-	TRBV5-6	TGTGCCAGCAGCCCGGTGTGGGCCCGGGAAGGCATTCAGTACTTC	CASSPVWAREGIQYF
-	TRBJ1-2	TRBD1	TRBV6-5	TGTGCCAGCAGTCGACAGGGGGTGGATGGCTACACCTTC	CASSRQGVDGYTF
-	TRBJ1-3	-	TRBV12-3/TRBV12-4	TGTGCCAGCAGACAGGGCTCTGGAAACACCATATATTTT	CASRQGSGNTIYF
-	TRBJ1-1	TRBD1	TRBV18	TGTGCCAGCTCACCCCCGGTCAGACAGGGCTACACTGAAGCTTTCTTT	CASSPPVRQGYTEAFF
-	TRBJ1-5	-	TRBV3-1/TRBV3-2	TGTGCCAGCAGCCAGCAGGGTGTTCAGCCCCAGCATTTT	CASSQQGVQPQHF
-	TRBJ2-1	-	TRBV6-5	TGTGCCAGCAACCCGGAGGTCTACAATGAGCAGTTCTTC	CASNPEVYNEQFF
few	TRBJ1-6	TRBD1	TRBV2	TGTGCCAGCAGTGAGGGGACAGTAAATAATTCACCCCTCCACTTT	CASSEGTVNNSPLHF
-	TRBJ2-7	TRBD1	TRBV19	TGTGCCAGTAGTAAGACAGGGAAATCCTACGAGCAGTACTTC	CASSKTGKSYEQYF
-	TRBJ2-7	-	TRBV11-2	TGTGCCAGCAGCCCGTACAGGGCTCTCTCCTACGAGCAGTACTTC	CASSPYRALSYEQYF
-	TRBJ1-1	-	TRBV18	TGTGCCAGCTCACCGGAGTTTGACACTGAAGCTTTCTTT	CASSPEFDTEAFF
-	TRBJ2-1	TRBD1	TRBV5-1	TGCGCCAGCAGCTTGGGGGACAGGAACAATGAGCAGTTCTTC	CASSLGDRNNEQFF
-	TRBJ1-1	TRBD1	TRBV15	TGTGCCACCAGCAGAGGGGGACAGCTCCCGGCTGAAGCTTTCTTT	CATSRGGQLPAEAFF
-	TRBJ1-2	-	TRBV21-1	TGTGCCAGCAGCAAAGCCTTCACGGGGGACTATGGCTACACCTTC	CASSKAFTGDYGYTF
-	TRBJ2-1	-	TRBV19	TGTGCCAGTAGTATAGTAACAGGGCTGGCGGATGAGCAGTTCTTC	CASSIVTGLADEQFF